This TCR beta chain was found in a study of OX40 agonist ivuxolimab in advanced cancers. Measured with immunoSEQ multiplex PCR; TCRdb has only the in-frame clones, and not every one. Of around 60,000 clones in the sample, about 88% were seen once. This CDR3 has 15 residues. Germline V CDR1 and CDR2: SGHTA, FQGNSA. V lost 6 bases to trimming and J lost 4 bases, with 15 bases between them. This sequence joins TRBV7-2 and TRBJ2-2; D is uncertain. This clonotype was obtained from an adult with an advanced solid tumor such as melanoma, head and neck, liver or kidney cancer. The sample in question was CD4+ or CD8+ T cells sorted from blood, obtained in a trial of the OX40 agonist ivuxolimab. The CDR3 reads CASSFLAGVTGELFF. Here the CDR3 DNA reads TGTGCCAGCAGTTTCTTAGCTGGGGTCACCGGGGAGCTGTTTTTT.